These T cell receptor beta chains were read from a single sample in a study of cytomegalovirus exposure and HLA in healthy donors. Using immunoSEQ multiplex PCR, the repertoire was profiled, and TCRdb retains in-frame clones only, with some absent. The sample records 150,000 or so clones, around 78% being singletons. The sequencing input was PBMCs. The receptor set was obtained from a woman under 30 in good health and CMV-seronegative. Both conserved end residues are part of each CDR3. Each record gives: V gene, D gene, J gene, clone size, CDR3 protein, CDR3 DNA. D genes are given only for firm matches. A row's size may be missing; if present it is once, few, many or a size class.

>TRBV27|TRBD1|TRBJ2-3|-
CASMLTGWGTDTQYF
TGTGCCAGCATGCTGACAGGGTGGGGCACAGATACGCAGTATTTT
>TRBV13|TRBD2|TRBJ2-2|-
CASSDPVGGRNTGELFF
TGTGCCAGCAGCGACCCAGTCGGCGGGAGGAACACCGGGGAGCTGTTTTTT
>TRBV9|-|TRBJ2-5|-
CASSGSGGLKTQYF
TGTGCCAGCAGCGGTTCAGGGGGGTTAAAGACCCAGTACTTC
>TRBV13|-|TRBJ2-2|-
CASSFDRRNTGELFF
TGTGCCAGCAGCTTCGACAGGAGGAACACCGGGGAGCTGTTTTTT
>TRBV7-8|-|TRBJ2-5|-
CASTLRGGFQETQYF
TGTGCCAGCACCCTACGTGGAGGGTTCCAAGAGACCCAGTACTTC
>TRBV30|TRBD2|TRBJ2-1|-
CAWSLTSGITNEQFF
TGTGCCTGGAGTCTGACTAGCGGGATAACGAATGAGCAGTTCTTC
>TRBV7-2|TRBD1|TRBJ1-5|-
CASSLWGQAGQPQHF
TGTGCCAGCAGCTTATGGGGACAGGCAGGTCAGCCCCAGCATTTT
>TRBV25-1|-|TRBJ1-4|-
CASGREGREKLFF
TGTGCCAGCGGAAGGGAGGGTAGGGAAAAACTGTTTTTT
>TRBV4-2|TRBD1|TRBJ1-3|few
CASSQDPRSGTGYF
TGTGCCAGCAGCCAAGATCCTAGATCCGGGACAGGATATTTT
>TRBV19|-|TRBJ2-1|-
CASSIYSGNEQFF
TGTGCCAGTAGTATATACAGCGGGAATGAGCAGTTCTTC
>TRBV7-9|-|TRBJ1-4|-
CASRGGGATNEKLFF
TGTGCCAGCAGGGGGGGAGGAGCAACTAATGAAAAACTGTTTTTT
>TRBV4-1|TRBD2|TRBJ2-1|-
CASSHPGLAGFTSYNEQFF
TGCGCCAGCAGCCATCCGGGACTAGCGGGGTTCACGTCCTACAATGAGCAGTTCTTC
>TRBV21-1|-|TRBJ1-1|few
CASSIRTEAFF
TGTGCCAGCAGTATTAGAACTGAAGCTTTCTTT
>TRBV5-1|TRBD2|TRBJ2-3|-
CASSSLAGGPSDTQYF
TGCGCCAGCAGCTCTTTAGCGGGAGGGCCATCAGATACGCAGTATTTT
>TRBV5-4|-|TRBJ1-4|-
CASSLAGKEKLFF
TGTGCCAGCAGCTTGGCAGGGAAGGAAAAACTGTTTTTT
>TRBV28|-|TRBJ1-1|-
CASGLRESRAFF
TGTGCCAGCGGACTCCGGGAGAGTAGGGCTTTCTTT
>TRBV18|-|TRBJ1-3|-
CASSPGGGKISPYVSGNTIYF
TGTGCCAGCTCACCAGGTGGAGGGAAGATATCGCCTTACGTCTCTGGAAACACCATATATTTT
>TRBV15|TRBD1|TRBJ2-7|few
CATTKPGQDYEQYF
TGTGCCACCACCAAACCCGGACAGGACTACGAGCAGTACTTC
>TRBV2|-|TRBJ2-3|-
CASSPDRGDTQYF
TGTGCCAGCAGCCCGGACAGAGGGGATACGCAGTATTTT
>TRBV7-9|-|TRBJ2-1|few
CASSPEGGLVRNEQFF
TGTGCCAGCAGCCCTGAGGGGGGGCTGGTTCGAAATGAGCAGTTCTTC
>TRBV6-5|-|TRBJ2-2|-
CASKQEGGNTGELFF
TGTGCCAGCAAACAAGAGGGAGGAAACACCGGGGAGCTGTTTTTT
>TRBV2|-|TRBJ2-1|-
CASSEDIGEFF
TGTGCCAGCAGTGAGGACATTGGTGAGTTCTTC
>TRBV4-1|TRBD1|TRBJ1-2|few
CASSHKKVRPGQEYYGYTF
TGCGCCAGCAGCCACAAGAAGGTAAGACCGGGACAGGAGTACTATGGCTACACCTTC
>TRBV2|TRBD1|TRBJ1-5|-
CASGTEGNQPQHF
TGTGCCAGCGGGACAGAGGGGAATCAGCCCCAGCATTTT
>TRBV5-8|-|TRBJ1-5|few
CASSLVGGQTRDQPQHF
TGTGCCAGCAGCTTGGTGGGGGGGCAAACACGAGATCAGCCCCAGCATTTT
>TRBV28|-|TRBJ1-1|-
CASGQFTEAFF
TGTGCCAGCGGACAGTTCACTGAAGCTTTCTTT
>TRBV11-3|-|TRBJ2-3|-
CASSLDDTRAQYF
TGTGCCAGCAGCTTAGATGACACCAGGGCTCAGTATTTT
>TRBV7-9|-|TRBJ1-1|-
CASRSTGSDTEAFF
TGTGCCAGCAGGTCAACAGGGTCGGACACTGAAGCTTTCTTT
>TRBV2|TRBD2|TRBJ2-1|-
CASPGLAGVSVDEQFF
TGTGCCAGCCCAGGACTAGCGGGGGTTTCAGTCGATGAGCAGTTCTTC
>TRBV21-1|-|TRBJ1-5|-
CASIRTGWDQPQHF
TGTGCCAGCATTCGAACAGGGTGGGATCAGCCCCAGCATTTT
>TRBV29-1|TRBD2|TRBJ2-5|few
CSVERGLAGGQETQYF
TGCAGCGTTGAGAGGGGGCTAGCGGGAGGGCAAGAGACCCAGTACTTC
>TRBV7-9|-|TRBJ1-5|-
CASSPQGAIQPQHF
TGTGCCAGCAGCCCCCAAGGGGCGATCCAGCCCCAGCATTTT
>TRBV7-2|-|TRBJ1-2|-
CASSLRQVNYGYTF
TGTGCCAGCAGCTTACGGCAGGTTAACTATGGCTACACCTTC
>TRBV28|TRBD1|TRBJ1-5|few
CASNKWTGTGQPQHF
TGTGCCAGCAATAAGTGGACAGGGACGGGTCAGCCCCAGCATTTT
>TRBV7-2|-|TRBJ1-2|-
CASSPFGGGYTF
TGTGCCAGCAGCCCTTTTGGCGGGGGCTACACCTTC
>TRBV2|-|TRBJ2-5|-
CASSEAGPEGTQYF
TGTGCCAGCAGTGAAGCGGGTCCGGAGGGGACCCAGTACTTC
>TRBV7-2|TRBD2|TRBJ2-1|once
CASSTRTRNEQFF
TGTGCCAGCAGCACCCGGACTAGGAATGAGCAGTTCTTC
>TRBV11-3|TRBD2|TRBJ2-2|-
CASSSRLAGVTGELFF
TGTGCCAGCAGCTCCCGACTAGCGGGGGTCACCGGGGAGCTGTTTTTT
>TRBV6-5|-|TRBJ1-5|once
CASSYEVASNQPQHF
TGTGCCAGCAGTTACGAGGTCGCAAGCAATCAGCCCCAGCATTTT
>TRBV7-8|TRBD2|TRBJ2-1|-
CASSLSGLAGSYNEQFF
TGTGCCAGCAGCCTCTCAGGACTAGCGGGGTCTTACAATGAGCAGTTCTTC
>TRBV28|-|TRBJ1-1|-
CASTLGTLRTEAFF
TGTGCCAGCACCCTAGGGACATTGAGGACTGAAGCTTTCTTT
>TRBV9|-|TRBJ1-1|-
CAGSVAMGSTEAFF
TGTGCCGGCAGCGTAGCTATGGGGAGCACTGAAGCTTTCTTT
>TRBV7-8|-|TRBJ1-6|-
CASSYVQGLGYNSPLHF
TGTGCCAGCAGCTACGTTCAGGGTCTAGGGTATAATTCACCCCTCCACTTT
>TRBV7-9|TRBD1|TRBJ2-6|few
CSSSGDRDRVAGANVLTF
TGTTCCAGCAGCGGCGACCGGGACAGGGTGGCAGGGGCCAACGTCCTGACTTTC
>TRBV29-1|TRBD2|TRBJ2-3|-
CSVEVRGGSDTQYF
TGCAGCGTTGAGGTGCGGGGGGGCTCAGATACGCAGTATTTT
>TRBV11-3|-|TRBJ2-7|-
CASSFGQSYEQYF
TGTGCCAGCAGCTTTGGGCAATCCTACGAGCAGTACTTC
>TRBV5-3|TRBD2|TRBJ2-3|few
CARSFSGGTGNTQYF
TGTGCCAGAAGCTTTAGCGGGGGGACAGGTAATACGCAGTATTTT
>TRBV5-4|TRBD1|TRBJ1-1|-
CASSFIDRGPGEAFF
TGTGCCAGCAGCTTTATCGACAGGGGGCCTGGTGAAGCTTTCTTT
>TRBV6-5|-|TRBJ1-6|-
CASSYAGHDSPLHF
TGTGCCAGCAGTTACGCCGGTCATGATTCACCCCTCCACTTT
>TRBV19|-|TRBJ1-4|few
CASSLRSGRIGEKLFF
TGTGCCAGTAGCCTTCGATCAGGGAGGATTGGCGAAAAACTGTTTTTT
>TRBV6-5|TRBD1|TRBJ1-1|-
CASSNRQGAVTEAFF
TGTGCCAGCAGTAACCGACAGGGGGCGGTGACTGAAGCTTTCTTT
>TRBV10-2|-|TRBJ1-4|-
CATRDILNGEKLFF
TGCGCCACCCGAGACATCCTCAACGGTGAAAAACTGTTTTTT
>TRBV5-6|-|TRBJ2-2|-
CASSLDDSGRTGELFF
TGTGCCAGCAGCTTGGACGATTCAGGGCGCACCGGGGAGCTGTTTTTT
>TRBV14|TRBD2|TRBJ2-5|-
CASSPQLAGAPTETQYF
TGTGCCAGCAGCCCTCAACTAGCGGGAGCGCCCACGGAGACCCAGTACTTC
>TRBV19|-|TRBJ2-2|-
CASSITVAGELFF
TGTGCCAGTAGTATTACAGTGGCCGGGGAGCTGTTTTTT
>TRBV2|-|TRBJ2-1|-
CASSEKAGASSYNEQFF
TGTGCCAGCAGTGAAAAAGCAGGGGCCAGCTCCTACAATGAGCAGTTCTTC
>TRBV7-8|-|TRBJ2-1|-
CASSPSGGVYNEQFF
TGTGCCAGCAGCCCTAGTGGGGGCGTCTACAATGAGCAGTTCTTC